Listed below are T cell receptor beta chains from one sample, sequenced in a study of molecular identifiers for immune sequencing clone quantification. In TCRdb, the PCR reads were re-called with MiXCR into one record per CDR3 protein. The repertoire includes approximately 630,000 distinct CDR3 sequences, 25% of them detected once, and 0.78% sits in the top ten. The specimen sequenced was naive CD8+ T cells from blood, with Jurkat cell RNA spiked in. These receptors were collected from a human donor in good health. Some libraries in this study had Jurkat cell RNA spiked in. Each CDR3 is given with its conserved first and last residue. Fields, in order: clone size, D gene, V gene, J gene, CDR3 protein, CDR3 DNA. D genes are given only for firm matches. Clone size is shown for a subset of rows, as once, few, many or a class of expanded clone.

many,.,TRBV5-6,TRBJ2-7,CASSLEAGNRYEQYF,TGTGCCAGCAGCTTGGAGGCAGGGAATCGCTACGAGCAGTACTTC
many,TRBD2,TRBV13,TRBJ2-7,CASSSLDRGGEQYF,TGTGCCAGCAGCTCCCTAGACCGGGGAGGGGAGCAGTACTTC
.,.,TRBV4-1,TRBJ1-3,CASSPVSVDTIYF,TGCGCCAGCAGCCCTGTTAGTGTGGACACCATATATTTT
many,TRBD2,TRBV14,TRBJ2-3,CASSQESGGTSTDTQYF,TGTGCCAGCAGCCAAGAGTCGGGAGGAACTAGCACAGATACGCAGTATTTT
many,TRBD1,TRBV6-5,TRBJ2-5,CASSSTGADGETQYF,TGTGCCAGCAGTTCCACAGGGGCGGACGGGGAGACCCAGTACTTC
many,.,TRBV12-3/TRBV12-4,TRBJ2-3,CASSVTGPENTDTQYF,TGTGCCAGCAGCGTAACAGGGCCCGAAAACACAGATACGCAGTATTTT
many,.,TRBV4-3,TRBJ1-3,CASSQGSGLGGNTIYF,TGCGCCAGCAGCCAAGGGTCGGGACTGGGAGGAAACACCATATATTTT
few,TRBD1,TRBV4-3,TRBJ1-3,CASSQASNRQGSGNTIYF,TGCGCCAGCAGCCAAGCCAGCAACAGACAGGGCTCCGGAAACACCATATATTTT
.,.,TRBV5-6,TRBJ2-7,CASSLSDRAYEQYF,TGTGCCAGCAGCTTGAGTGACAGAGCCTACGAGCAGTACTTC
few,TRBD2,TRBV27,TRBJ2-3,CASSFLSSGATDTQYF,TGTGCCAGCAGTTTTTTATCTAGCGGGGCGACAGATACGCAGTATTTT
many,.,TRBV6-5,TRBJ1-1,CASSSIQGIAEAFF,TGTGCCAGCAGTTCAATACAGGGTATAGCTGAAGCTTTCTTT
.,.,TRBV27,TRBJ1-5,CTSRTANQPQHF,TGTACCAGCAGGACAGCGAATCAGCCCCAGCATTTT
many,.,TRBV29-1,TRBJ1-1,CSVDLGMNTEAFF,TGCAGCGTTGATCTGGGGATGAACACTGAAGCTTTCTTT